Below are 19 T cell receptor beta chains sequenced from a single sample in a study of T cells after yellow fever vaccination. In TCRdb, the 5' RACE reads were re-called with MiXCR into one record per CDR3 protein. The sample carries 200,000 to 300,000 distinct CDR3 sequences, 6.5% to 7.5% recorded once. The source material was CD4+ T cells sorted from PBMCs, sampled on the day of the yellow fever booster vaccination. The receptors derive from a man aged 30 to 39 who received the YFV17D yellow fever vaccine.

This clonotype occurred a few times. The rearrangement joins TRBV12-3 or TRBV12-4 to TRBJ2-7; TRBD1 matches at 7 bases. Germline trimming cut 6 bases from V and 2 bases from J; bases unmatched to any gene: 10. The CDR3 runs to 15 residues. The CDR3 nucleotides read TGTGCCAGCAGCCCCGGGACAGCGAACCCCTACGAGCAGTACTTC. It yields the protein CASSPGTANPYEQYF.

A note on this clonotype: A read error is possible here, since a much larger clone lies one base away. This rearrangement joins TRBV24-1 to TRBJ2-1, with TRBD1 as a possible D gene (5 bases). This CDR3 has 13 residues. Germline CDR1 and CDR2: KGHDR and SFDVKD. The ends were cut back, 5 bases at V and 7 bases at J, with 11 bases in the middle. The CDR3 sequence: CATSGAGKNEQFF. The CDR3 bases are TGTGCCACCAGTGGGGCAGGGAAGAATGAGCAGTTCTTC.

This clonotype was seen ten or more times. The V gene is TRBV12-3 or TRBV12-4, the J gene TRBJ1-5; D is unresolved. The CDR3 is made up of 12 amino acids. With 6 bases removed from V and 9 bases from J, the gap between germline ends came to 12 bases. The CDR3 here is CASSPLGGPQHF. The CDR3 DNA follows: TGTGCCAGCAGCCCCCTGGGAGGGCCCCAGCATTTT.

The table lists this clonotype with a few counts. This chain connects TRBV2 to TRBJ2-1; weak D call: TRBD2 (7 bases). This CDR3 has 12 residues. The germline V gene encodes CDR1 SNHLY and CDR2 FYNNEI. Trimming took 8 bases from V and 10 from J, leaving 15 bases between them. The CDR3 DNA follows: TGTGCCAGCGGGGGGGGCCCAGGCGAGCAGTTCTTC. It codes for CASGGGPGEQFF.

This clonotype was detected only a few times. The J gene is TRBJ1-2, the V gene TRBV5-6; 9 nucleotides match TRBD1. V was pared by 4 bases and J by 4 bases, with 14 bases of the junction left unmatched. This CDR3 has 17 amino acids. Germline values: CDR1 SGHDT, CDR2 YYEEEE. This CDR3 is CASSPLQDRGSSYGYTF. CDR3 nucleotides: TGTGCCAGCAGCCCCCTCCAGGACAGGGGAAGTTCCTATGGCTACACCTTC.

This clonotype was picked up many times. This chain joins TRBV12-3 or TRBV12-4 and TRBJ2-7; 9 bases agree with TRBD1. The CDR3 sequence is 15 residues long. After removal of 1 base from V and 2 bases from J, the junction contained 3 bases not matched to a gene. DNA of the CDR3: TGTGCCAGCAGTTTAGAGGGACAGGGCGCCTACGAGCAGTACTTC. Translating gives CASSLEGQGAYEQYF.

This clonotype was counted ten times or more. CDR3: CASSSGQQETQYF. The CDR3 DNA reads TGCGCCAGCAGCTCGGGACAGCAAGAGACCCAGTACTTC. The chain joins TRBV5-1 to TRBJ2-5, with 7 bases identical to TRBD1. Germline CDR1 is SGHRS and CDR2 is YFSETQ. This CDR3 comprises 13 residues. V lost 3 bases to trimming and J lost 2 bases; unmatched junction nucleotides: 1.

This clonotype was counted a few times. V usage is TRBV9 and J usage is TRBJ2-3; D ambiguous. V shed 0 bases and J shed 2 bases, with 7 bases lying between them. Germline V gene sequence: CDR1 SGDLS, CDR2 YYNGEE. The CDR3 length is 14 residues. DNA for the CDR3: TGTGCCAGCAGCGTAGCACCGGACACAGATACGCAGTATTTT. Translating it yields CASSVAPDTDTQYF.

This clonotype came up many times. This chain joins TRBV20-1 and TRBJ2-7, with unresolved D. The CDR3 runs 12 residues. Trimming cost V 5 bases and J 9 bases, with 17 bases left between them. Per germline, CDR1 DFQATT and CDR2 SNEGSKA (reference sequence). CDR3 protein: CSAAEEIHGQYF. The DNA for the CDR3 is TGCAGTGCTGCCGAAGAGATTCACGGGCAGTACTTC.

This clonotype was picked up many times. The CDR3 here is CASSVEAGNTGELFF. CDR3 bases: TGTGCCAGCAGCGTAGAGGCGGGAAACACCGGGGAGCTGTTTTTT. J is TRBJ2-2 and V is TRBV9; D perhaps matches TRBD2 (6 bases). The CDR3 totals 15 residues. Germline loops: CDR1 SGDLS, CDR2 YYNGEE. Trimming stripped 0 bases from V and 2 bases from J, with 8 bases between.

Worth noting for this clonotype: A much larger clonotype is one base distant, so this may be a read error. The chain recombines TRBV5-1 with TRBJ2-1; maybe TRBD2 (5 bases). The CDR3 is 14 residues long. V lost 0 bases, J lost 10 bases, and 14 bases lay in between. Germline assignment: CDR1 SGHRS and CDR2 YFSETQ. The CDR3 loop is CASSLALDFREQFF. The CDR3 region has the DNA TGCGCCAGCAGCTTGGCACTAGACTTCCGCGAGCAGTTCTTC.

This clonotype occurred many times. The V gene is TRBV4-3, the J gene TRBJ2-1; 10 bases align to TRBD2. The CDR3 sequence is 16 residues long. Germline V gives CDR1 LGHNA, CDR2 YSLEER. V gave up 5 bases and J gave up 6 bases; unmatched junction bases: 10. In DNA form, the CDR3 reads TGCGCCAGCAGCACTTTAGCGGGAGGCTTTGGCAATGAGCAGTTCTTC. As protein: CASSTLAGGFGNEQFF.

At least ten counts were recorded for this clonotype. The chain links TRBV12-3 or TRBV12-4 to TRBJ2-1; 9 bases agree with TRBD2. The CDR3 extends over 16 amino acids. J was trimmed by 1 base and V by 3 bases; bases with no gene match: 4. CDR3 nucleotides: TGTGCCAGCAGTTTTCTAGCGGGACAGTCCTACAATGAGCAGTTCTTC. Translated, it gives CASSFLAGQSYNEQFF.

This clonotype was detected ten times or more. The chain joins TRBV11-3 to TRBJ2-3; the match to TRBD2 covers 12 bases. The CDR3 contains 15 residues. Looked up from germline, CDR1 is SGHNT and CDR2 is YENEEA. V gave up 3 bases and J gave up 3 bases; unmatched junction bases: 1. The CDR3 DNA reads TGTGCCAGCAGCTTCGGACTAGCGGGAACAGATACGCAGTATTTT. It encodes CASSFGLAGTDTQYF.

This clonotype was observed a few times. This rearrangement joins TRBV28 to TRBJ2-1; 9 nucleotides match TRBD1. V dropped 9 bases and J dropped 9; count of bases not matched to a gene: 12. The CDR3 extends over 14 amino acids. CDR1 and CDR2 (germline): MDHEN, SYDVKM. In nucleotides, the CDR3 is TGTGCCAGTTCTTCCGGGACAGGGATTCGTGAGCAGTTCTTC. This codes for CASSSGTGIREQFF.

For this clonotype: Its ends do not fully match the called genes, so a read error is possible. This rearrangement joins TRBV9 to TRBJ2-6, with 10 bases matching TRBD1. The CDR3 has 17 amino acids. Looked up from germline, CDR1 is SGDLS and CDR2 is YYNGEE. The CDR3 DNA sequence: TGTTCCAGCAGCGCTCCGGGACAGGGGTTCGGGGCCAACGTCCTGACTTTC. Amino acid sequence: CSSSAPGQGFGANVLTF.

This rearrangement joins TRBV7-8 to TRBJ2-7; D may be TRBD2 (5 bases). The germline V gene encodes CDR1 SGHVS and CDR2 FQNEAQ. The CDR3 loop spans 13 amino acids. The V and J ends lost 2 bases and 6 bases respectively, with 11 bases between them. This CDR3 reads CASSLKPSSEQYF. CDR3 DNA sequence: TGTGCCAGCAGCTTAAAGCCTAGCAGCGAGCAGTACTTC.

This clonotype occurred a few times. The chain recombines TRBV20-1 with TRBJ1-3, with 8 nucleotides matching TRBD1. Germline V lookup: CDR1 DFQATT, CDR2 SNEGSKA (reference sequence). V lost 0 bases to trimming and J lost 3 bases; unmatched junction nucleotides: 7. CDR3 length: 16 amino acids. The CDR3 is CSARDGTGFRGNTIYF. CDR3 sequence (DNA): TGCAGTGCTAGAGACGGGACAGGTTTCCGTGGAAACACCATATATTTT.

The table lists this clonotype with many counts. The V gene is TRBV20-1, the J gene TRBJ1-5; 7 bases match TRBD1. The germline gives CDR1 DFQATT, CDR2 SNEGSKA (reference sequence). V lost 3 bases and J lost 4; bases outside the gene matches: 6. The CDR3 is made up of 14 amino acids. This CDR3 is CSASRQGRNQPQHF. The CDR3 DNA is TGCAGTGCTAGTAGACAGGGCCGGAATCAGCCCCAGCATTTT.